This T cell receptor (beta chain) was identified in a study of cytomegalovirus exposure and HLA in healthy donors. Remarks on this clone: Its antigen is undetermined.

It was with 60 Vbeta and 13 Jbeta primers that the PCR ran. Assay: immunoSEQ multiplex PCR; the TCRdb copy retains only in-frame clones and omits some. Here the sample spans roughly 150,000 clones, over 65% being singletons. At the time of sampling, donors were nominally healthy, though unrecorded immune exposures were likely. Germline V CDR1 and CDR2: SGHAT, FQNNGV. V was pared by 0 bases and J by 7 bases, with 3 bases between. This CDR3 has 12 residues. Study conclusions and caveats: Looking again later, the authors saw that most CMV-associated TCR beta chains seemed HLA-restricted. The study labeled 170 or so TCR beta chains cytomegalovirus-associated. Donor immune exposure was known only as CMV serostatus.

Sequencing was performed on PBMCs. The sequence derives from a man aged 18 to 29 in good health and CMV-seropositive. The V call is TRBV11-2, the J call TRBJ2-2; D is ambiguous. The CDR3 bases are TGTGCCAGCAGCTTAGATCGCGGGGAGCTGTTTTTT. This gives the protein CASSLDRGELFF.